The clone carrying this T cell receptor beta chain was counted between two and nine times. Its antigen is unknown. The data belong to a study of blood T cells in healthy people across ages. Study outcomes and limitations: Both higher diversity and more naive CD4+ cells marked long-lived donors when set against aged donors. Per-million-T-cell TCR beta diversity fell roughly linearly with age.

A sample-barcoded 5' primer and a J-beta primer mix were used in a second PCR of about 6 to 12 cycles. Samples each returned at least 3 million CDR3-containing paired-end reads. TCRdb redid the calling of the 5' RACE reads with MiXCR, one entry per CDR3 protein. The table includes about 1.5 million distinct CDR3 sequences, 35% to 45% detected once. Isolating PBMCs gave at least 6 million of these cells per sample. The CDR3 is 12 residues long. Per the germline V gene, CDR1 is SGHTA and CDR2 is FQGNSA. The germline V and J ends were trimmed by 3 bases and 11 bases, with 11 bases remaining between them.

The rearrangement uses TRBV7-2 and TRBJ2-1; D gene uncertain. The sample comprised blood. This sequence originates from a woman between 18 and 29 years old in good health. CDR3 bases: TGTGCCAGCAGCTTGATAGGAACCCAGCAGTTCTTC. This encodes CASSLIGTQQFF.